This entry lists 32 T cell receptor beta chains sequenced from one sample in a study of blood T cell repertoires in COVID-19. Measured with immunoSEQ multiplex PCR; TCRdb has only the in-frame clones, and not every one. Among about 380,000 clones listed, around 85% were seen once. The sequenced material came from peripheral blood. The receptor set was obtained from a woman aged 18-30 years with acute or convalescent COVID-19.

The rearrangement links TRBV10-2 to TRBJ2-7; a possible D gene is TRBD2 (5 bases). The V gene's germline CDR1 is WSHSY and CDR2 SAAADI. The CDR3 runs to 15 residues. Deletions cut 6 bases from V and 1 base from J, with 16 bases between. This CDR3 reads CASSILGGSSYEQYF. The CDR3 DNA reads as TGCGCCAGCAGCATACTAGGAGGCTCTTCCTACGAGCAGTACTTC.

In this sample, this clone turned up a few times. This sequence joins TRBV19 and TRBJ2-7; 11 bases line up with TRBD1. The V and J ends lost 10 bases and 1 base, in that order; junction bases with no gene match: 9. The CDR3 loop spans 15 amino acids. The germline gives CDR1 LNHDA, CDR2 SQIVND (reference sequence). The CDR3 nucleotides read TGTGCCACCGGACAGGGGGCAACCTATTCCTACGAGCAGTACTTC. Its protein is CATGQGATYSYEQYF.

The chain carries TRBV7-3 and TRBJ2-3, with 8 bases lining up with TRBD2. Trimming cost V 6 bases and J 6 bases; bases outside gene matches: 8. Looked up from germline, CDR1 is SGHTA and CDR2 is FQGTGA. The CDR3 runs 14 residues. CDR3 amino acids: CASSPTGGEDTQYF. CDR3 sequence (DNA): TGTGCCAGCAGTCCCACCGGGGGGGAGGATACGCAGTATTTT.

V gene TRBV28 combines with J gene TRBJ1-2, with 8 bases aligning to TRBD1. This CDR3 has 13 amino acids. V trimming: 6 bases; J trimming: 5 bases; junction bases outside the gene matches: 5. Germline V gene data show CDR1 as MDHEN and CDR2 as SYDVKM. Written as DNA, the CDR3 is TGTGCCAGCAGCAGGGACAGGACTTATGGCTACACCTTC. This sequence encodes CASSRDRTYGYTF.

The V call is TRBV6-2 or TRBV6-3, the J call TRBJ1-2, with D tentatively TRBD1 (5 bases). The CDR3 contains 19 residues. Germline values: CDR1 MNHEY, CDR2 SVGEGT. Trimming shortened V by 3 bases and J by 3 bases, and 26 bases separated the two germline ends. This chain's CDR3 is CASSYGDFGQFEGDYGYTF. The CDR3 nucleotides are TGTGCCAGCAGTTATGGGGATTTCGGACAATTCGAAGGGGACTATGGCTACACCTTC.

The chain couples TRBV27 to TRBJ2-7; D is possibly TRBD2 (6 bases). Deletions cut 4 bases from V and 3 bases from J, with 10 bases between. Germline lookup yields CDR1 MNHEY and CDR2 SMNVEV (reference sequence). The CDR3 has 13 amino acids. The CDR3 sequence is CASSYGSLYEQYF. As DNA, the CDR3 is TGTGCCAGCAGTTACGGGAGTCTCTACGAGCAGTACTTC.

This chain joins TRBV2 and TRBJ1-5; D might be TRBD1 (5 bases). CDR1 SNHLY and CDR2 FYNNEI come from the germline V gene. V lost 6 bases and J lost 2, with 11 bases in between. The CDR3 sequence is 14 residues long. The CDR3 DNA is TGTGCCAGCAGCCCAGGCAGGGGCAATCAGCCCCAGCATTTT. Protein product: CASSPGRGNQPQHF.

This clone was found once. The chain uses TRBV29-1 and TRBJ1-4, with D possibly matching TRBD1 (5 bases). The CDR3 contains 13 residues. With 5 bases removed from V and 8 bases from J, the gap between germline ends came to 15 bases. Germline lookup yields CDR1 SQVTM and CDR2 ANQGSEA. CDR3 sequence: CSVTSGTREKLFF. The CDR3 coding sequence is TGCAGCGTTACATCCGGGACTAGGGAAAAACTGTTTTTT.

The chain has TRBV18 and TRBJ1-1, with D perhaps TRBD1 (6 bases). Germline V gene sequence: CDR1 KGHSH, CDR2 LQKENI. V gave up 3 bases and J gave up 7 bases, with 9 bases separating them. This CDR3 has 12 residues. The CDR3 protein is CASSPGQIEAFF. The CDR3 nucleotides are TGTGCCAGCTCACCCGGACAGATTGAAGCTTTCTTT.

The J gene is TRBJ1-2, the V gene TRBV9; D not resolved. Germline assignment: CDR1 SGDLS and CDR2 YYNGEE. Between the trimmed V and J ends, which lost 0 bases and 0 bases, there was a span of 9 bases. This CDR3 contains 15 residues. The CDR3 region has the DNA TGTGCCAGCAGCGTAGCTCCGACTGCTAACTATGGCTACACCTTC. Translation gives CASSVAPTANYGYTF.

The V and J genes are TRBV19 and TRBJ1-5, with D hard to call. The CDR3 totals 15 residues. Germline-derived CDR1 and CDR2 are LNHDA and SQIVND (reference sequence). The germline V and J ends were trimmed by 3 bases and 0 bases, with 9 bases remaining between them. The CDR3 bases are TGTGCCAGTAGTATTCGACTGGGTAGCAATCAGCCCCAGCATTTT. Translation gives CASSIRLGSNQPQHF.

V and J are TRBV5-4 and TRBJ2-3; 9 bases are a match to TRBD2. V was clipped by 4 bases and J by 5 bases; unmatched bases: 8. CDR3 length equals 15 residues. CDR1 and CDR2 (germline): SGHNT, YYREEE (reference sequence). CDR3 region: CASSRRGGAQDTQYF. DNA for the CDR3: TGTGCCAGCAGCAGACGCGGGGGGGCCCAAGATACGCAGTATTTT.

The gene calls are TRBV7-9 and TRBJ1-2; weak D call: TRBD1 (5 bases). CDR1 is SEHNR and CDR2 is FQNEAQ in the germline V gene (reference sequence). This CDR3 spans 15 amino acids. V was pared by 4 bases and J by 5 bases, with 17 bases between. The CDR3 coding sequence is TGTGCCAGCAGCTCCAGGTTCCCACAGGAATATGGCTACACCTTC. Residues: CASSSRFPQEYGYTF. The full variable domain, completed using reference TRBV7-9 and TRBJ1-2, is DTGVSQNPRHKITKRGQNVTFRCDPISEHNRLYWYRQTLGQGPEFLTYFQNEAQLEKSRLLSDRFSAERPKGSFSTLEIQRTEQGDSAMYLCASSSRFPQEYGYTFGSGTRLTVV.

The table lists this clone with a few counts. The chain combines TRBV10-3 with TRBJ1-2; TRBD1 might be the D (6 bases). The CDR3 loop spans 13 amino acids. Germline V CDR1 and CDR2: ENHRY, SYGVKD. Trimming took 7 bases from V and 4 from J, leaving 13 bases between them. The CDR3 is CAINGQGTYGYTF. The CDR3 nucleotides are TGTGCCATCAACGGGCAGGGGACCTATGGCTACACCTTC.

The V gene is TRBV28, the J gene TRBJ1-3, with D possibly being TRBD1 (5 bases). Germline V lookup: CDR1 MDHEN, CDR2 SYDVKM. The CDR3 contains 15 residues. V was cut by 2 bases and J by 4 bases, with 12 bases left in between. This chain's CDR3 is CASSLTPGHGNTIYF. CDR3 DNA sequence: TGTGCCAGCAGTTTAACCCCAGGGCACGGAAACACCATATATTTT.

CDR3: CASSNLQGTPQHF. The CDR3 nucleotides are TGTGCCAGCAGTAACTTACAGGGTACGCCCCAGCATTTT. The chain couples TRBV27 to TRBJ1-5; tentatively, D is TRBD1 (6 bases). The V and J ends lost 5 bases and 9 bases respectively, with 14 bases between them. The CDR3 covers 13 residues. Germline CDR1 MNHEY, CDR2 SMNVEV (reference sequence).

In DNA, the CDR3 is TGTGCCAGCAGCGTAGACGAAGGACAGGGGATAGGAAAACTGTTTTTT. Residues: CASSVDEGQGIGKLFF. The chain recombines TRBV9 with TRBJ1-4, with 9 bases that match TRBD1. Germline assignment: CDR1 SGDLS and CDR2 YYNGEE. This CDR3 comprises 16 residues. V dropped 0 bases and J dropped 10; count of bases not matched to a gene: 10.

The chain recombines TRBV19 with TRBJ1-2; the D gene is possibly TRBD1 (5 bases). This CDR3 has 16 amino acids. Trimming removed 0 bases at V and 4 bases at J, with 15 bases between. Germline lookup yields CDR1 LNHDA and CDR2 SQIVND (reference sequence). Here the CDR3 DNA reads TGTGCCAGTAGTATAGACCCGGGACTACAACCCTATGGCTACACCTTC. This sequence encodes CASSIDPGLQPYGYTF.

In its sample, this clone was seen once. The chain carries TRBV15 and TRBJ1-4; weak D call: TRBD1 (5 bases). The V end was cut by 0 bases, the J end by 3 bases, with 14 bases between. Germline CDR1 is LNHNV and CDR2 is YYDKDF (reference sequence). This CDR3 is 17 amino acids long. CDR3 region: CATSRDAPRASNEKLFF. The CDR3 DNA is TGTGCCACCAGCAGAGATGCCCCCAGGGCTTCTAATGAAAAACTGTTTTTT.

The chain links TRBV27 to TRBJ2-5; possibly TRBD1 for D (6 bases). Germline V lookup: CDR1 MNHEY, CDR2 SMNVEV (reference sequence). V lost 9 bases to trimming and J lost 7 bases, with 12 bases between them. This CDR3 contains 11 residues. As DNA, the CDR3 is TGTGCCAGTAGGGGGTTCGGGACCCAGTACTTC. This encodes CASRGFGTQYF.

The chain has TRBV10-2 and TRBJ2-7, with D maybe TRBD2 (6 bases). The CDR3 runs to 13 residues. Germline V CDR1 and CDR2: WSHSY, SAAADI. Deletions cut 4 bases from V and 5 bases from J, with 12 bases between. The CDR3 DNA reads TGCGCCAGCAGTGCAGGGAGGTCAAACGAGCAGTACTTC. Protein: CASSAGRSNEQYF.

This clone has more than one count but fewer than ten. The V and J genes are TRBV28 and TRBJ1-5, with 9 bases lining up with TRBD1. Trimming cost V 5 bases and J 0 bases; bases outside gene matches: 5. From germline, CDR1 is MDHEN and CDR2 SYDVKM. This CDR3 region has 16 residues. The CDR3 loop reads CASSRETGGSNQPQHF. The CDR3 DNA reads TGTGCCAGCAGTAGAGAGACAGGGGGTAGCAATCAGCCCCAGCATTTT.

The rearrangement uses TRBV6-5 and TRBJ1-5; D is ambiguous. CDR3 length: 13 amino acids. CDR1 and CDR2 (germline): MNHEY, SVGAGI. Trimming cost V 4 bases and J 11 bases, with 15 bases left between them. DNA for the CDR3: TGTGCCAGCAGTTCGGAAGCGGGTCGCGCCCAGCATTTT. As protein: CASSSEAGRAQHF.

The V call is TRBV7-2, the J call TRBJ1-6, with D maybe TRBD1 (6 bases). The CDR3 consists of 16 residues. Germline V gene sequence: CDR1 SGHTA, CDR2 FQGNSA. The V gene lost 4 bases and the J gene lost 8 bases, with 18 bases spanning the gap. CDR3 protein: CASSSELWGRDSPLHF. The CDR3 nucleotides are TGTGCCAGCAGCTCAGAACTTTGGGGGCGGGATTCACCCCTCCACTTT.

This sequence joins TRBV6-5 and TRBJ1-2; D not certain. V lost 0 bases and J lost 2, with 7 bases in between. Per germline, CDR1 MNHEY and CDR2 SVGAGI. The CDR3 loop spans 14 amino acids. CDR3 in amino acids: CASSYSDTNYGYTF. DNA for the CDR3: TGTGCCAGCAGTTACTCAGACACGAACTATGGCTACACCTTC.

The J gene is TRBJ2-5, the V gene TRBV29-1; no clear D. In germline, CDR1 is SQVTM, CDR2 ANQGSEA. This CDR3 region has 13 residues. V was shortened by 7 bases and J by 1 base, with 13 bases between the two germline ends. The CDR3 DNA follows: TGCAGCGCTTCCGGTCTTCTCCAAGAGACCCAGTACTTC. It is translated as CSASGLLQETQYF.

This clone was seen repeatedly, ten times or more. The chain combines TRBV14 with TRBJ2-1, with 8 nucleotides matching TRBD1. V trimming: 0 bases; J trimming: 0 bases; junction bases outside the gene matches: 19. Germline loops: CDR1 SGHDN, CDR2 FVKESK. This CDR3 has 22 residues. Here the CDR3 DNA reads TGTGCCAGCAGCCAAGAAGGGGACAGGAGGGACGGCGGGCTTTTCTCCTACAATGAGCAGTTCTTC. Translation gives CASSQEGDRRDGGLFSYNEQFF.

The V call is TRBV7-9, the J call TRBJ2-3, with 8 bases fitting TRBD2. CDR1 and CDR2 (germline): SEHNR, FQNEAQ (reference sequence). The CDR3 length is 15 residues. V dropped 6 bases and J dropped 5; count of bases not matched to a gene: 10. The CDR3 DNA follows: TGTGCCAGCAGACCGGGAGGGCAGGGAGAAGATACGCAGTATTTT. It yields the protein CASRPGGQGEDTQYF.

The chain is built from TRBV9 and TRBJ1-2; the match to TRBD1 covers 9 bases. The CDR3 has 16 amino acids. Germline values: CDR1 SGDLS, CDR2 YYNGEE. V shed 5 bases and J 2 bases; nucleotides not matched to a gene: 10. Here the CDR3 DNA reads TGTGCCAGCAGTGACGGACAGGGGATCGGGAACTATGGCTACACCTTC. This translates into CASSDGQGIGNYGYTF.

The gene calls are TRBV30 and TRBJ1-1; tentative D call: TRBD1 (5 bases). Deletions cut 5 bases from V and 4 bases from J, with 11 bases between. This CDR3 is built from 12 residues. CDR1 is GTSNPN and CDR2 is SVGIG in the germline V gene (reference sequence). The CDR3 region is CAWFRVRTEAFF. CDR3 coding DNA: TGTGCCTGGTTCAGGGTTCGCACTGAAGCTTTCTTT.

CDR3 in amino acids: CASSQASGMFETQYF. CDR3 nucleotides: TGTGCCAGCAGCCAAGCTAGCGGGATGTTTGAGACCCAGTACTTC. This chain joins TRBV14 and TRBJ2-5; TRBD2 matches at 9 bases. This CDR3 comprises 15 residues. Looked up from germline, CDR1 is SGHDN and CDR2 is FVKESK. V shed 1 base and J 5 bases; nucleotides not matched to a gene: 5. Full variable domain (remainder filled in from reference TRBV14 and TRBJ2-5): EAGVTQFPSHSVIEKGQTVTLRCDPISGHDNLYWYRRVMGKEIKFLLHFVKESKQDESGMPNNRFLAERTGGTYSTLKVQPAELEDSGVYFCASSQASGMFETQYFGPGTRLLVL.

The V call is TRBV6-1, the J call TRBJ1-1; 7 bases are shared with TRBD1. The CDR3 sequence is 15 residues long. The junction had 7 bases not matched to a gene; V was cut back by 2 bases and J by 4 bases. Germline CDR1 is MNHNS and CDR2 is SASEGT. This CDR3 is CASSETTGPGTEAFF. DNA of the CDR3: TGTGCCAGCAGTGAAACGACAGGGCCGGGCACTGAAGCTTTCTTT.